This passage covers 8 T cell receptor beta chains from one sample sequenced in a study of response to subunit inactivated influenza vaccine (dated by TCRdb to the late 2010s). The library was built by means of RT-PCR. The sequencer was an Illumina HiSeq 2500. Clones were called with MiXCR by TCRdb after fastp trimmed the public reads at Q25, and only in-frame beta chains were retained. For every CDR3 protein sequence, its rows merge into one entry that carries the most common genes and DNA. Here the sample has about 780,000 distinct CDR3 sequences; around a sixth occur a single time. The ten biggest clones cover roughly 11% of the sample. The specimen comprised PBMCs from blood, sampled 5 to 6 days after vaccination. The receptor set was obtained from a man in his fifties or sixties who received an inactivated influenza vaccine. Donor details come from another sample of the same person, matched by shared clones.

The CDR3 here is CASSFASGGANYNEQFF. CDR3 sequence (DNA): TGTGCCAGCAGCTTCGCTAGCGGGGGGGCCAACTACAATGAGCAGTTCTTC. V and J are TRBV7-8 and TRBJ2-1, with 12 bases aligning to TRBD2. V was clipped by 3 bases and J by 3 bases; unmatched bases: 6. CDR1 SGHVS and CDR2 FQNEAQ come from the germline V gene. This CDR3 has 17 residues.

The CDR3 DNA reads as TGCAGCGTTGGCGGCAGGGCGAGCACTGAAGCTTTCTTT. This gives the protein CSVGGRASTEAFF. This rearrangement joins TRBV29-1 to TRBJ1-1; D is possibly TRBD1 (5 bases). This CDR3 comprises 13 residues. Germline CDR1 SQVTM, CDR2 ANQGSEA. With 4 bases removed from V and 4 bases from J, the gap between germline ends came to 13 bases.

This clonotype was found a few times. V is TRBV15 and J is TRBJ2-2; 9 bases map to TRBD1. Germline loops: CDR1 LNHNV, CDR2 YYDKDF (reference sequence). This CDR3 region has 15 residues. V trimming: 1 base; J trimming: 6 bases; junction bases outside the gene matches: 3. The CDR3: CATSRGDRVAGELFF. DNA for the CDR3: TGTGCCACCAGCAGAGGGGACAGGGTGGCCGGGGAGCTGTTTTTT.

This clonotype appeared many times. The rearrangement links TRBV6-6 to TRBJ1-6; D might be TRBD1 (6 bases). Germline CDR1 is MNHNY and CDR2 is SVGAGI (reference sequence). V lost 4 bases, J lost 13 bases, and 14 bases lay in between. The length of the CDR3 is 13 residues. The chain's CDR3 is CASSSDSQGPLHF. The CDR3 nucleotides read TGTGCCAGCAGTTCGGACAGCCAGGGGCCCCTCCACTTT.

This clonotype was seen repeatedly, ten times or more. The chain couples TRBV20-1 to TRBJ1-5, with 7 nucleotides matching TRBD1. Germline V gene sequence: CDR1 DFQATT, CDR2 SNEGSKA (reference sequence). The CDR3 loop spans 12 amino acids. Trimming at V came to 6 bases and at J to 5 bases, leaving 4 bases not matched to a gene. The CDR3: CSASTGDQPQHF. The CDR3 DNA sequence: TGCAGTGCCTCAACAGGGGATCAGCCCCAGCATTTT.

The V gene is TRBV9, the J gene TRBJ1-6, with D perhaps TRBD1 (5 bases). Trimming shortened V by 3 bases and J by 7 bases, and 11 bases separated the two germline ends. The CDR3 consists of 14 residues. CDR1 is SGDLS and CDR2 is YYNGEE in the germline V gene. The CDR3 sequence: CASSAGDPNSPLHF. CDR3 DNA sequence: TGTGCCAGCAGCGCCGGGGACCCCAATTCACCCCTCCACTTT. The whole variable domain, remainder taken from reference TRBV9 and TRBJ1-6, is DSGVTQTPKHLITATGQRVTLRCSPRSGDLSVYWYQQSLDQGLQFLIQYYNGEERAKGNILERFSAQQFPDLHSELNLSSLELGDSALYFCASSAGDPNSPLHFGNGTRLTVT.

This clonotype appeared a few times. The rearrangement uses TRBV7-6 and TRBJ2-3, with 7 bases matching TRBD2. The CDR3 is made up of 16 amino acids. The germline gives CDR1 SGHVS, CDR2 FNYEAQ. With 1 base clipped from V and 0 bases from J, the junction kept 4 bases outside the gene matches. Written as DNA, the CDR3 is TGTGCCAGCAGCTTAGACAGCGGGGCCAGCACAGATACGCAGTATTTT. Translating gives CASSLDSGASTDTQYF.

This clonotype has only a few counts. J is TRBJ2-3 and V is TRBV9; 8 nucleotides align to TRBD2. The germline V gene encodes CDR1 SGDLS and CDR2 YYNGEE. V lost 3 bases to trimming and J lost 3 bases; unmatched junction nucleotides: 12. The CDR3 has 17 amino acids. This CDR3 reads CASSAPSGGAWTDTQYF. The DNA for the CDR3 is TGTGCCAGCAGCGCCCCTTCCGGGGGGGCCTGGACAGATACGCAGTATTTT.